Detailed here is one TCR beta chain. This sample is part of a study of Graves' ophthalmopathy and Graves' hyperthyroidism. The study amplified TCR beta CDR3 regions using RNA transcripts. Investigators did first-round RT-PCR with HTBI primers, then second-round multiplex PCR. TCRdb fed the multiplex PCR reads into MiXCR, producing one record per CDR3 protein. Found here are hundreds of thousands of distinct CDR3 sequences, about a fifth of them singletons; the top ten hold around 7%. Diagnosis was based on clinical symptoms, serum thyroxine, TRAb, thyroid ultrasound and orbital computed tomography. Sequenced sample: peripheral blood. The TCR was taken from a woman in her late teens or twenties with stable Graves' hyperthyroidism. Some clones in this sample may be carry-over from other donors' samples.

Here the CDR3 reads CATQDLDSNQPQHF. CDR3 DNA sequence: TGTGCCACTCAGGACTTAGATAGCAATCAGCCCCAGCATTTT. This chain uses TRBV24-1 with TRBJ1-5, with D hard to call. The V end lost 10 bases, the J end lost 0 bases, and 12 bases lay between the germline ends. This CDR3 is built from 14 residues. The germline CDR1 and CDR2 sequences are KGHDR and SFDVKD.